These T cell receptor beta chains were read from a single sample in a study of blood T cell repertoires in COVID-19. TCRdb's table, derived via immunoSEQ multiplex PCR, lists solely in-frame clones and lacks some. The table includes about 75,000 clones, around 84% detected once. The sample taken for sequencing was peripheral blood. The receptors were sampled from a woman between 45 and 60 years old with acute or convalescent COVID-19. The CDR3 runs from the conserved cysteine through the conserved F or W.

v_gene,CDR3aa
TRBV9,CASSAGDSHTDTQYF
TRBV29-1,CSGGDEGYTF
TRBV4-1,CASSQDRRGPVTGELFF
TRBV15,CATSSIRTSGGTDTQYF
TRBV5-1,CASSLSGGNEKLFF
TRBV19,CASSLLGGAYSNQPQHF
TRBV14,CASSQEGAALGIETQYF
TRBV3-1/TRBV3-2,CASSLSGLEQFF
TRBV19,CASSITGHFSVGPPSYNEQFF
TRBV7-2,CASSSRTSGNTDTQYF
TRBV2,CASSEHPGVNTEAFF
TRBV27,CASGLLAGTTGELFF
TRBV27,CASSFFGRAPNTGELFF
TRBV13,CASSLSGQGQFF
TRBV5-1,CASSLKSGTYEQYF
TRBV19,CASHSGTLSYNEQFF
TRBV3-1/TRBV3-2,CASSQGRQTGELFF
TRBV10-3,CAIRAPGVLIHEQYF
TRBV7-9,CASSLVQGARAGNTIYF
TRBV6-5,CASSTGFPSPPQHF
TRBV5-6,CASSLMEVYGYTF
TRBV27,CASSPSGGISYEQYF
TRBV4-2,CASSQHLSQPQHF
TRBV15,CATSPPGTGPGDYGYTF
TRBV12-3/TRBV12-4,CASSSGQGYGYTF
TRBV9,CASSVGGQGVGYTF
TRBV10-3,CAISESRGNTQYF
TRBV18,CASSPLETGELFF
TRBV9,CASSATSGPGELFF
TRBV28,CASFFRDREAFF
TRBV2,CASATGGRDIQYF
TRBV27,CASSRAGGGGSRHEQYF
TRBV7-8,CASSANRMRQPQHF
TRBV29-1,CSALRHLQETQYF
TRBV30,CAWSSHRETEAFF
TRBV2,CASSEAFPDEQYF
TRBV5-1,CASLLGLSGTDTQYF
TRBV19,CASSDRGENEQYF
TRBV6-5,CATSLWGGNTGELFF
TRBV27,CASSKGAGRGNEQFF
TRBV12-1,CASSFSPGSNQPQHF
TRBV19,CASSPAGRGTDTQYF
TRBV3-1/TRBV3-2,CASTQGGTGGSPLHF
TRBV10-3,CAISPGTGGREQYF
TRBV19,CASSITDPLAKNIQYF
TRBV29-1,CSAYRDRVEAILFF
TRBV4-3,CASSQDGTAGFEQYF
TRBV3-1/TRBV3-2,CASSHFGQGSYEQYF
TRBV5-4,CASSPSASQGMNTEAFF
TRBV23-1,CASSQDPATPPYEQYF
TRBV27,CASSLERFGTQYF